This is a list of T cell receptor beta chains from one sample in a study of T cell repertoires in cytomegalovirus infection. Which antigens these TCRs recognize remains unknown. TCRdb re-derived calls from the reads in MiXCR, one entry per CDR3 protein. Among about 920,000 distinct CDR3 sequences listed, about a third were seen once. The sample consisted of cultured CD8+ T cells from PBMCs, taken from culture after CMV antigen stimulation. These receptors all come from a human donor in good health (CMV status not recorded). Some clones in this sample may be carry-over from other donors' samples. Each CDR3 is given with its conserved first and last residue. The order of the fields is D gene, clone size, V gene, J gene, CDR3 DNA, CDR3 protein. A D gene is named only where the DNA matches it firmly. Expanded clones are given a class, and other clones once, few, many or no size at all.

NA,once,TRBV7-2,TRBJ1-3,TGTGTCAGCAGCCTCGGGAACTCTGGAAACACCATATATTTT,CVSSLGNSGNTIYF
NA,few,TRBV6-2/TRBV6-3,TRBJ1-5,TGTGCCAGCAGTTTGGAGGGGGAAGCGGTTCGGCCCCAGCATTTT,CASSLEGEAVRPQHF
NA,NA,TRBV12-3/TRBV12-4,TRBJ1-2,TGTGCCGGCAGTTTATTGGGAAATGAAAATGGCTACACCTTC,CAGSLLGNENGYTF
NA,NA,TRBV6-1,TRBJ1-5,TGTGCCAGCACCTCAGACATCTATCAGCCCCAGCATTTT,CASTSDIYQPQHF
TRBD2,NA,TRBV27,TRBJ2-5,TGTGCCAGCAAGGTACTAGCGGGGGAAGAGACCCAGTACTTC,CASKVLAGEETQYF
NA,many,TRBV6-5,TRBJ1-1,TGTGCCAGCACTGGCATGGACACTGAAGCTTTCTTT,CASTGMDTEAFF
TRBD1,many,TRBV12-3/TRBV12-4,TRBJ2-1,TGTGCCAGCAGAGGACAGGGGTCTTACAATGAGCAGTTCTTC,CASRGQGSYNEQFF
TRBD1,NA,TRBV12-3/TRBV12-4,TRBJ2-1,TGTGCCAGCAGTTTACCAGGGGGCAGTGAGCAGTTCTTC,CASSLPGGSEQFF
TRBD2,many,TRBV7-2,TRBJ2-1,TGTGCCAGCAGCTACCGACCGGGACTAGCGGTGTACAATGAGCAGTTCTTC,CASSYRPGLAVYNEQFF
NA,NA,TRBV7-4,TRBJ1-1,TGTGCCGTCCGACAACGGGGGCCTGAAGCTTTGTTT,CAVRQRGPEALF
NA,NA,TRBV7-2,TRBJ1-1,TGTGCCAGCAGCTTAGTCCTAGGGGGGAACACTGAAGCTTTCTTT,CASSLVLGGNTEAFF
TRBD2,few,TRBV12-5,TRBJ2-3,TGTGCTAGTGCCGGACTAGCGGGGGGACCTACAGATACGCAGTATTTT,CASAGLAGGPTDTQYF
NA,few,TRBV6-1,TRBJ1-2,TGTGCCAGCAGTGAGCCGGGACCCAGGGTCGGCTACACCTTC,CASSEPGPRVGYTF
NA,NA,TRBV4-3,TRBJ1-6,TGCGCCAGCAGCCAAGAAAGGGCCCGCTCTAATTCACCCCTCCACTTT,CASSQERARSNSPLHF
NA,NA,TRBV7-9,TRBJ2-3,TGTGCCAGCAGCTTAAGGGGGGCCGACACAGATACGCAGTATTTT,CASSLRGADTDTQYF
NA,few,TRBV10-3,TRBJ1-1,TGTGCCATCACCGATACAAGTTTGGCTGAAGCTTTCTTT,CAITDTSLAEAFF
NA,NA,TRBV19,TRBJ1-6,TGTGTCACCGCCTCGGACGGCTCCTATAATTCACCCCTCCACTTT,CVTASDGSYNSPLHF
NA,NA,TRBV7-9,TRBJ1-1,TGTGCCAGCAGCTCCAAGGGCACTGAAGCTTTCTTT,CASSSKGTEAFF
NA,once,TRBV27,TRBJ1-2,TGTGCCAGCACCTTTGCCCCTCAAGGGAGTTATGGCTACACCTTC,CASTFAPQGSYGYTF
NA,many,TRBV7-8,TRBJ1-5,TGTGCCAGCAGCTCCGGGGCACGCAATCAGCCCCAGCATTTT,CASSSGARNQPQHF
NA,few,TRBV7-9,TRBJ2-1,TGTGCCCTAAGAGGCATCTCCTACAATGAGCAGTTCTTC,CALRGISYNEQFF
NA,few,TRBV2,TRBJ1-5,TGTGCCAGCAGTGAAGCGACTTTACCAGACCCACGGGTTTCCGATCAGCCCCAGCATTTT,CASSEATLPDPRVSDQPQHF
TRBD2,few,TRBV6-1,TRBJ2-3,TGTGCCAGCAGTGAGGGACTAGCGTTAGATACGCAGTATTTT,CASSEGLALDTQYF